This is a list of T cell receptor beta chains from one sample in a study of shared clonotypes between healthy human individuals. The table came from immunoSEQ multiplex PCR; TCRdb's copy has only in-frame clones and leaves some out. Of approximately 720,000 clones listed, approximately 90% were seen once; the top ten hold 24%. The sample comprised naive CD8+ T cells sorted from blood. The receptors derive from a young man in good health. Both conserved end residues are part of each CDR3. D genes are given only for firm matches.

cdr3_aa d_call v_call
CASSAGGTTDTQYF . TRBV9
CASSPPAGGDNEQFF TRBD2 TRBV11-3
CASSLWQGAGELFF . TRBV7-3
CASSLELAGSYEQYF TRBD2 TRBV7-8
CASSLSSYEQYF . TRBV5-6
CASSSPGPADNEQFF . TRBV7-2
CASSESKREIHEQYF TRBD2 TRBV2
CASSLGIPGPPNYGYTF . TRBV27
CASSTPLAGGTDTQCF TRBD2 TRBV2
CATSIANYNEQFF . TRBV15
CASSPRDRAKSYEQYF TRBD1 TRBV27
CSGGRLGSSYNEQFF . TRBV29-1
CASSEARRTVDTIYF . TRBV2
CASSVDLSHEQYF . TRBV9
CASRQSEPGQEAFF . TRBV11-2
CATRGTGLKQFF TRBD2 TRBV15